The clone carrying this TCR beta chain was recorded once. The CDR3 consists of 16 residues. Germline values: CDR1 SGHTA, CDR2 FQGTGA. V shed 4 bases and J 3 bases; nucleotides not matched to a gene: 4. This sample was included in a study of blood T cell repertoires in COVID-19. Study context: Samples of COVID-19 (acute and convalescent) were obtained from the United States, Italy and Spain. The cDNA or gDNA used as material had been derived from T cells, B-cell-depleted T cells, or PBMCs.

Per the original data handling: Reference gene primer amplification in the assay estimated nucleated cell counts. The table came from immunoSEQ multiplex PCR; TCRdb's copy has only in-frame clones and leaves some out. V and J calls and clone size are as listed in that table; D and trimming were resolved from the DNA. Of just under 20,000 clones in the sample, nearly 90% are singletons; the top ten hold approximately 8.1%. Sequencing input: peripheral blood. This receptor was identified in a human donor with active COVID-19. The donor label of this sample is uncertain. The chain recombines TRBV7-3 with TRBJ2-1; 12 bases map to TRBD2. CDR3 residues: CASSSGLAGNYNEQFF. The CDR3 DNA sequence: TGTGCCAGCAGCTCCGGACTAGCGGGAAACTACAATGAGCAGTTCTTC.